Following are 5 T cell receptor beta chains from one sample sequenced in a study of blood T cell repertoires in COVID-19. Some clones are missing from TCRdb's copy, which holds only in-frame ones; the method was immunoSEQ multiplex PCR. The data show about 280,000 clones, approximately 83% seen once. Sequences were obtained from peripheral blood. These receptors all stem from a woman under 40 who had recovered from COVID-19.

The chain has TRBV4-3 and TRBJ2-3; D is unclear. The CDR3 extends over 13 amino acids. CDR1 is LGHNA, CDR2 YSLEER, per germline. The V and J ends lost 0 bases and 6 bases respectively, with 7 bases between them. The DNA of the CDR3 is TGCGCCAGCAGCCAAGATTACGCGGATACGCAGTATTTT. Translated: CASSQDYADTQYF.

V gene TRBV5-4 combines with J gene TRBJ1-1; 10 bases align to TRBD1. Looked up from germline, CDR1 is SGHNT and CDR2 is YYREEE (reference sequence). This CDR3 contains 15 residues. V shed 3 bases, J shed 1 base, and the junction held 3 bases outside the gene matches. The DNA for the CDR3 is TGTGCCAGCAGCTGGAGGACAGGGGGGAACACTGAAGCTTTCTTT. It codes for CASSWRTGGNTEAFF.

This chain connects TRBV10-3 to TRBJ2-3; D might be TRBD1 (5 bases). The CDR3 has 14 amino acids. CDR1 is ENHRY, CDR2 SYGVKD, per germline. With 7 bases removed from V and 0 bases from J, the gap between germline ends came to 11 bases. The CDR3, as DNA: TGTGCCATCACCCAGGGTGCGAGCACAGATACGCAGTATTTT. Protein product: CAITQGASTDTQYF.

Written as DNA, the CDR3 is TGTGCCAGCAGTGGAGGGGGGGCCTCTGAAGCTTTCTTT. Protein sequence: CASSGGGASEAFF. The chain uses TRBV25-1 and TRBJ1-1; perhaps TRBD1 as D (6 bases). Per the germline V gene, CDR1 is MGHDK and CDR2 is SYGVNS. V was cut by 4 bases and J by 6 bases, with 12 bases left in between. This CDR3 comprises 13 residues.

The gene calls are TRBV29-1 and TRBJ2-3; D ambiguous. The CDR3 runs 12 residues. Germline values: CDR1 SQVTM, CDR2 ANQGSEA. Trimming took off 3 bases at V and 6 bases at J, with 10 bases between the two ends. For the CDR3, the DNA is TGCAGCGTTGATCCCGGTTCTGATACGCAGTATTTT. Amino acids: CSVDPGSDTQYF.